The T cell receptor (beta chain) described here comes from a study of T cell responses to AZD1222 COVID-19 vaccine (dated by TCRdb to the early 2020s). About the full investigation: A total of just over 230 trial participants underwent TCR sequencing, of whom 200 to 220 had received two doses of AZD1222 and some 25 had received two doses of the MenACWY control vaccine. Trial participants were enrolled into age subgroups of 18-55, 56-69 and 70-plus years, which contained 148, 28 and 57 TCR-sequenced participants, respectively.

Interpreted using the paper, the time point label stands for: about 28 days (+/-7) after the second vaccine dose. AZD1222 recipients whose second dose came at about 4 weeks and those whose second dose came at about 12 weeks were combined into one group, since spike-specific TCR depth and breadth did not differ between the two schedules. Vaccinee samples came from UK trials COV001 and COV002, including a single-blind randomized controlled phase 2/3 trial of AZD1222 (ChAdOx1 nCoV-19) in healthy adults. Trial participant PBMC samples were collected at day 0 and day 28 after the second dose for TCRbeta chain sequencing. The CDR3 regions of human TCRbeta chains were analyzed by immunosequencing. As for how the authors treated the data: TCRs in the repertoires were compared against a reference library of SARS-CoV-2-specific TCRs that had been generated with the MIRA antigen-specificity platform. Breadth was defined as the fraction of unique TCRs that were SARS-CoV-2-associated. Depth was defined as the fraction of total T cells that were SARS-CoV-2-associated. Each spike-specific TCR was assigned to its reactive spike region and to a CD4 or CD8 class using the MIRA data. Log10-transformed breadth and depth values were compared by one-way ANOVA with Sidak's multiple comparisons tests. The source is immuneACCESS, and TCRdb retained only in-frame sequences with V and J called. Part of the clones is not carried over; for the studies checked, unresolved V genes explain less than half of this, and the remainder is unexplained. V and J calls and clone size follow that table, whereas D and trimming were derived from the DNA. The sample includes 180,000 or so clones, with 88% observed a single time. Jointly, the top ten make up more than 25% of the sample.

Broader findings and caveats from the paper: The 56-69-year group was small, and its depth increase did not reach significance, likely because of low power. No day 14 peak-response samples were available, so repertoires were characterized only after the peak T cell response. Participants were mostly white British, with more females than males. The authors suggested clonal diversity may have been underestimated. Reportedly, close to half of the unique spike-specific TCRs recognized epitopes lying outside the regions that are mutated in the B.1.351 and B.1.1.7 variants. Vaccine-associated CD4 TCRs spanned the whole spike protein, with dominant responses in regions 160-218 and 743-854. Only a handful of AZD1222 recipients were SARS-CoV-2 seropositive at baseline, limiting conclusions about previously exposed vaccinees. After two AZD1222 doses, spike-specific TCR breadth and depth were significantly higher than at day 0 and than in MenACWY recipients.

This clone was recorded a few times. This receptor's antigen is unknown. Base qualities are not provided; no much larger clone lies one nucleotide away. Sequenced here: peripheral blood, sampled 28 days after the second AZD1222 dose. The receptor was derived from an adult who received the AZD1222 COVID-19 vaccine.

The DNA is TGTGCCAGCAGTTCGTATAGGAGCAATCAGCCCCAGCATTTT. The resulting protein is CASSSYRSNQPQHF. This sequence uses TRBV27 and TRBJ1-5, with the D gene uncertain. V is reduced by 4 bases and J by 1 base, leaving a spacing of 8 bases between them. The CDR3 goes from the cysteine to the phenylalanine over 14 residues. Just CDR3 DNA is preserved here, 42 bases in frame from base 1. In the germline V gene (reference sequence), CDR1 corresponds to MNHEY and CDR2 to SMNVEV.